A selection of T cell receptor beta chains follows, all from one sample in a study of cytomegalovirus exposure and HLA in healthy donors. The method was immunoSEQ multiplex PCR; TCRdb's version includes in-frame clones alone and lacks a portion of them. This table holds about 150,000 clones, roughly 73% found once. Sequencing was carried out using PBMCs. Receptors were obtained from a woman aged 30 to 39 in good health and CMV-seronegative. CDR3s include the opening cysteine and the closing phenylalanine or tryptophan. Each record gives: clone size, J gene, D gene, V gene, CDR3 protein, CDR3 DNA. The D gene is left open where the match is weak. Part of the rows lack a size; the others show once, few, many or a class for expanded clones.

>-|TRBJ2-2|-|TRBV7-9
CASTRTVGELFF
TGTGCCAGCACCCGGACTGTCGGGGAGCTGTTTTTT
>-|TRBJ1-2|-|TRBV20-1
CSAFGEGGYTF
TGCAGTGCTTTTGGGGAGGGTGGCTACACCTTC
>-|TRBJ2-1|TRBD1|TRBV11-2
CASSQTGDEQFF
TGTGCCAGCAGCCAGACAGGGGATGAGCAGTTCTTC
>-|TRBJ1-1|-|TRBV7-9
CASSSTGGAGTEAFF
TGTGCCAGCAGCTCCACCGGGGGGGCGGGAACTGAAGCTTTCTTT
>-|TRBJ1-2|TRBD1|TRBV30
CAWSEYRTGSPYGYTF
TGTGCCTGGTCTGAGTATCGGACAGGGAGCCCCTATGGCTACACCTTC
>-|TRBJ2-3|-|TRBV5-1
CASSLGGGSTDTQYF
TGCGCCAGCAGCTTGGGCGGGGGCTCGACAGATACGCAGTATTTT
>-|TRBJ2-1|TRBD2|TRBV6-4
CASSEGTSGGGYNEQFF
TGTGCCAGCAGTGAGGGGACTAGCGGGGGGGGATACAATGAGCAGTTCTTC
>-|TRBJ2-5|-|TRBV19
CASSIESAGGTQYF
TGTGCCAGTAGTATAGAGAGTGCAGGAGGGACCCAGTACTTC
>once|TRBJ1-6|-|TRBV4-1
CASSQEATDGAGSPLHF
TGCGCCAGCAGCCAAGAGGCGACGGACGGGGCGGGATCACCCCTCCACTTT
>-|TRBJ1-1|TRBD1|TRBV18
CASSLGTGLNTEAFF
TGTGCCAGCTCACTCGGGACAGGGTTGAACACTGAAGCTTTCTTT
>-|TRBJ2-1|-|TRBV5-1
CASSLDSWRDEQFF
TGCGCCAGCAGCTTGGATAGCTGGAGGGATGAGCAGTTCTTC
>once|TRBJ1-3|-|TRBV13
CASSPQGSGNTIYF
TGTGCCAGCAGCCCCCAGGGGAGTGGAAACACCATATATTTT
>-|TRBJ1-6|TRBD1|TRBV19
CASSAQGARGNSPLHF
TGTGCCAGTAGTGCCCAGGGGGCAAGGGGTAATTCACCCCTCCACTTT
>-|TRBJ1-2|-|TRBV5-1
CASSAEGNGYTF
TGCGCCAGCAGCGCGGAGGGTAATGGCTACACCTTC
>-|TRBJ2-1|-|TRBV5-4
CASSLGGGGDEQFF
TGTGCCAGCAGCTTGGGAGGGGGGGGTGATGAGCAGTTCTTC
>few|TRBJ1-1|-|TRBV28
CASSLSETAAFF
TGTGCCAGCAGTTTATCGGAGACAGCAGCTTTCTTT
>-|TRBJ2-1|TRBD2|TRBV28
CATRLAGSNEQFF
TGTGCCACCAGACTAGCGGGGAGCAATGAGCAGTTCTTC
>-|TRBJ1-1|-|TRBV30
CAWSRGHKGAEAFF
TGTGCCTGGAGTAGGGGACATAAAGGCGCTGAAGCTTTCTTT
>-|TRBJ2-3|-|TRBV20-1
CSASPGDTQYF
TGCAGTGCCTCGCCAGGTGATACGCAGTATTTT
>few|TRBJ1-4|-|TRBV7-9
CASSPLEHREKLFF
TGTGCCAGCAGTCCCCTCGAGCACCGGGAAAAACTGTTTTTT
>-|TRBJ1-4|-|TRBV4-1
CASSQGMGTRGRGEKLFF
TGCGCCAGCAGCCAAGGGATGGGGACCAGGGGCAGGGGTGAAAAACTGTTTTTT
>-|TRBJ1-3|TRBD1|TRBV7-3
CASSLGQHSGNTIYF
TGTGCCAGCAGCTTGGGACAGCACTCTGGAAACACCATATATTTT
>-|TRBJ1-1|-|TRBV5-1
CASSSAPFLEAEAFF
TGCGCCAGCAGCTCTGCGCCTTTCTTGGAGGCTGAAGCTTTCTTT
>-|TRBJ1-6|-|TRBV4-1
CASSQLAGAGTPLHF
TGCGCCAGCAGCCAATTGGCGGGGGCAGGGACACCCCTCCACTTT
>-|TRBJ2-7|TRBD1|TRBV19
CASSMMGRGPATYEQYF
TGTGCCAGTAGTATGATGGGTAGGGGGCCGGCCACCTACGAGCAGTACTTC
>-|TRBJ1-1|TRBD1|TRBV28
CASSPGGQVEAFF
TGTGCCAGCAGTCCGGGCGGACAGGTTGAAGCTTTCTTT
>once|TRBJ1-5|TRBD1|TRBV30
CAWSTDRDQPQHF
TGTGCCTGGAGTACGGACAGGGATCAGCCCCAGCATTTT
>-|TRBJ1-3|TRBD1|TRBV28
CASRPTGVHSGNTIYF
TGTGCCAGCAGACCGACAGGGGTCCACTCTGGAAACACCATATATTTT
>-|TRBJ1-1|-|TRBV18
CASSPQGGNTEAFF
TGTGCCAGCTCACCGCAGGGAGGAAACACTGAAGCTTTCTTT
>-|TRBJ2-5|TRBD2|TRBV28
CASSLRAGGWETQYF
TGTGCCAGCAGTTTAAGGGCGGGGGGTTGGGAGACCCAGTACTTC
>once|TRBJ1-1|-|TRBV11-2
CASSPGGAEAFF
TGTGCCAGCAGCCCCGGGGGGGCTGAAGCTTTCTTT
>-|TRBJ1-1|-|TRBV7-2
CASSLWEDTEAFF
TGTGCCAGCAGCCTATGGGAGGACACTGAAGCTTTCTTT
>once|TRBJ1-1|-|TRBV5-1
CASSHGQNTEAFF
TGCGCCAGCAGCCACGGACAGAACACTGAAGCTTTCTTT
>-|TRBJ2-1|TRBD1|TRBV2
CASSARTGVPYNEQFF
TGTGCCAGCAGTGCGCGGACAGGGGTTCCCTACAATGAGCAGTTCTTC
>-|TRBJ1-1|-|TRBV25-1
CASSEIRGGTEAFF
TGTGCCAGCAGTGAAATCCGCGGAGGGACTGAAGCTTTCTTT
>once|TRBJ1-1|-|TRBV19
CASSSPGGQDTEAFF
TGTGCCAGTAGTTCCCCCGGAGGGCAGGACACTGAAGCTTTCTTT
>few|TRBJ1-5|-|TRBV5-1
CASSLSGDNNQPQHF
TGCGCCAGCAGCTTGTCAGGGGATAACAATCAGCCCCAGCATTTT
>-|TRBJ1-2|-|TRBV2
CASSQSGRATF
TGTGCCAGCTCCCAAAGTGGCAGGGCCACCTTC
>few|TRBJ1-1|TRBD1|TRBV5-4
CASSRGGTGGEAFF
TGTGCCAGCAGCCGTGGGGGCACAGGGGGAGAAGCTTTCTTT
>few|TRBJ1-2|TRBD1|TRBV4-2
CASSQEGTALGGYTF
TGTGCCAGCAGCCAAGAAGGGACAGCTCTCGGGGGCTACACCTTC
>-|TRBJ1-2|-|TRBV7-3
CASSLDPGVGYTF
TGTGCCAGCAGCTTAGATCCAGGGGTTGGCTACACCTTC
>-|TRBJ1-1|-|TRBV29-1
CSLQGSGLNTEAFF
TGCAGCCTACAGGGTTCTGGTTTGAACACTGAAGCTTTCTTT
>-|TRBJ1-1|-|TRBV18
CASSPPIGTYTEAFF
TGTGCCAGCTCACCACCCATAGGGACTTACACTGAAGCTTTCTTT
>-|TRBJ2-5|-|TRBV2
CASSGWTAQETQYF
TGTGCCAGCAGTGGTTGGACAGCGCAAGAGACCCAGTACTTC
>-|TRBJ2-3|TRBD2|TRBV5-1
CASSAGLVADTQYF
TGCGCCAGCAGCGCGGGACTAGTTGCGGATACGCAGTATTTT
>-|TRBJ2-7|-|TRBV19
CASSILLEARYEQYF
TGTGCCAGTAGTATCCTTCTGGAAGCTAGGTACGAGCAGTACTTC
>-|TRBJ2-1|-|TRBV6-6
CASTFYGDNEQFF
TGTGCCAGCACCTTTTACGGGGACAATGAGCAGTTCTTC
>-|TRBJ1-2|-|TRBV9
CASSVDGYGYTF
TGTGCCAGCAGCGTAGACGGCTATGGCTACACCTTC
>few|TRBJ2-3|TRBD2|TRBV27
CASRHGGLYTDTQYF
TGTGCCAGCCGGCACGGGGGGTTATACACAGATACGCAGTATTTT
>-|TRBJ2-2|TRBD1|TRBV6-1
CASYRTGANTGELFF
TGTGCCAGCTACAGAACAGGGGCGAACACCGGGGAGCTGTTTTTT